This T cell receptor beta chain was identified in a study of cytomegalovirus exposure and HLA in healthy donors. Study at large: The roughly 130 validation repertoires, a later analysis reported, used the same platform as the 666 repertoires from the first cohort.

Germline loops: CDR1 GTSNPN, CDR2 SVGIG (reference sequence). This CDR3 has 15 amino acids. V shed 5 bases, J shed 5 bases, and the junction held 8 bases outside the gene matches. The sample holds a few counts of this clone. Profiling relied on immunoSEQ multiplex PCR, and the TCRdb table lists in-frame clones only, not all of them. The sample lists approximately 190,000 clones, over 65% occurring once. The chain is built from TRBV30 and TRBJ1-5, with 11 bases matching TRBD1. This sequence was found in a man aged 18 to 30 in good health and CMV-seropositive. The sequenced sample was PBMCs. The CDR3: CAWDVGGQGDQPQHF. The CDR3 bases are TGTGCCTGGGACGTGGGGGGACAGGGGGATCAGCCCCAGCATTTT. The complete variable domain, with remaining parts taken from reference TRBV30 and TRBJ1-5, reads SQTIHQWPATLVQPVGSPLSLECTVEGTSNPNLYWYRQAAGRGLQLLFYSVGIGQISSEVPQNLSASRPQDRQFILSSKKLLLSDSGFYLCAWDVGGQGDQPQHFGDGTRLSIL.